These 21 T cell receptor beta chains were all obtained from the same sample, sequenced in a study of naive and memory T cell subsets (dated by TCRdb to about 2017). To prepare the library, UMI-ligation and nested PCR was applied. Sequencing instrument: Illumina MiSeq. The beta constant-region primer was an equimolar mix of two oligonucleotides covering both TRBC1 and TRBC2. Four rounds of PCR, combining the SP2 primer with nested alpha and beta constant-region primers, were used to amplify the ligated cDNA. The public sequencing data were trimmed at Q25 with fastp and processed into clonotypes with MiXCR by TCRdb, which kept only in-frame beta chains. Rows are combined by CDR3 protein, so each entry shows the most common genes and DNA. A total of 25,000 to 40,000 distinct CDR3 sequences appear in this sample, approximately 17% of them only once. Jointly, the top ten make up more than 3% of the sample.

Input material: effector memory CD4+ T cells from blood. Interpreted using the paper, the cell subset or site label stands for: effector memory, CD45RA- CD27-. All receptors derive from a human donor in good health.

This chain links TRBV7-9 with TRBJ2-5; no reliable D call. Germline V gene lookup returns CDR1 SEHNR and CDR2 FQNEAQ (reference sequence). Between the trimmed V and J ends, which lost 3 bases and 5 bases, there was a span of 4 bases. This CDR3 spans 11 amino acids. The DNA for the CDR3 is TGTGCCAGCAGCTTCGCGGAGACCCAGTACTTC. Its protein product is CASSFAETQYF. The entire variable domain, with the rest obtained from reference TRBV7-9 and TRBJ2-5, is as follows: DTGVSQNPRHKITKRGQNVTFRCDPISEHNRLYWYRQTLGQGPEFLTYFQNEAQLEKSRLLSDRFSAERPKGSFSTLEIQRTEQGDSAMYLCASSFAETQYFGPGTRLLVL.

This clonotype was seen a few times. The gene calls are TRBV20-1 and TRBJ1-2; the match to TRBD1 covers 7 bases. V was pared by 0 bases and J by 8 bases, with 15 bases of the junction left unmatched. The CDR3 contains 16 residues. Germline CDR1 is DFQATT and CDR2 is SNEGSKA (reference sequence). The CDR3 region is CSARDNWDSPYRGYTF. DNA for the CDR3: TGCAGTGCTAGAGATAATTGGGACAGTCCATATAGGGGCTACACCTTC.

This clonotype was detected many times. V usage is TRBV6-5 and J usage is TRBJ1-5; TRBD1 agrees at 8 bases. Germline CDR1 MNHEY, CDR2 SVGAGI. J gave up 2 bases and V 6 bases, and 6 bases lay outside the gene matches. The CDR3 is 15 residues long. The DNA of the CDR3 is TGTGCCAGCAGACTTGACAGGGGCGGCAATCAGCCCCAGCATTTT. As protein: CASRLDRGGNQPQHF.

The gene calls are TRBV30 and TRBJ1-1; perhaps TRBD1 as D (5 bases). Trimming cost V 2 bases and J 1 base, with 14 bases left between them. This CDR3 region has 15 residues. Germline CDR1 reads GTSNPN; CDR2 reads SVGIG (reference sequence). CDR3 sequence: CAWSQGHAGNTEAFF. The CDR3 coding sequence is TGTGCCTGGAGTCAGGGTCACGCGGGGAACACTGAAGCTTTCTTT.

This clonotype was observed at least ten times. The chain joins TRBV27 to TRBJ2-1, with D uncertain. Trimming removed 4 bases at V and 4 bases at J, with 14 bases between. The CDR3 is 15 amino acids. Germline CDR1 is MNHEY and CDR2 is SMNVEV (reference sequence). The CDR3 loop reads CASSSWTRNYNEQFF. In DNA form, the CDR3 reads TGTGCCAGCAGTTCCTGGACGCGGAATTACAATGAGCAGTTCTTC.

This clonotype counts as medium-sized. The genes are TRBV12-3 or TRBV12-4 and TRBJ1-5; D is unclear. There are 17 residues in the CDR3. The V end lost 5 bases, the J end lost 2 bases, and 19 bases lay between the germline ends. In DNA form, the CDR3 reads TGTGCCAGCAGTCCTAGAGGCAGCCTCAGCGGCAATCAGCCCCAGCATTTT. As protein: CASSPRGSLSGNQPQHF.

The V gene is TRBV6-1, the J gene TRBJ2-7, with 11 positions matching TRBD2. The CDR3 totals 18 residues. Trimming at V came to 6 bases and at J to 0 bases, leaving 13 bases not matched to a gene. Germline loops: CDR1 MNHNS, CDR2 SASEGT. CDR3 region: CASRPGLGLAESSYEQYF. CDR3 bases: TGTGCCAGCAGGCCGGGACTGGGACTAGCGGAATCCTCCTACGAGCAGTACTTC.

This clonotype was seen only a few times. The CDR3 DNA reads TGTGCCAGCAGTCGGGAATTCTTCTCTGGAAACACCATATATTTT. Its protein is CASSREFFSGNTIYF. The chain uses TRBV5-6 and TRBJ1-3; D ambiguous. From germline, CDR1 is SGHDT and CDR2 YYEEEE. This CDR3 has 15 residues. V lost 5 bases and J 0 bases, leaving 12 bases between the germline ends.

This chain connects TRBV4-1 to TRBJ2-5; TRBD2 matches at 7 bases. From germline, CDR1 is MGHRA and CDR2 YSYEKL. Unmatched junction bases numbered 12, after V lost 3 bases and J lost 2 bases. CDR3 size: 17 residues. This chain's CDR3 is CASSHSHRRTRQETQYF. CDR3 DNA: TGCGCCAGCAGCCATTCTCACCGGAGGACTAGACAAGAGACCCAGTACTTC.

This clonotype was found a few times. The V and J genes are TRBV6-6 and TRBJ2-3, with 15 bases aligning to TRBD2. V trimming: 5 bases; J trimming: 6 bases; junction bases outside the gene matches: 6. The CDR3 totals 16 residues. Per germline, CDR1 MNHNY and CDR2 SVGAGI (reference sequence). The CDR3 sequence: CASSGGTSGRSDTQYF. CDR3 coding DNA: TGTGCCAGCAGTGGGGGGACTAGCGGGAGGTCGGATACGCAGTATTTT.

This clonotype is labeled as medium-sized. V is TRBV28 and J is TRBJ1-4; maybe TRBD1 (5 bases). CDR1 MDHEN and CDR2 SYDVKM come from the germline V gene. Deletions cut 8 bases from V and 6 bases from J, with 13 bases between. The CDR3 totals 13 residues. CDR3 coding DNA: TGTGCCAGCGGTGAACAGGTGGATGAAAAACTGTTTTTT. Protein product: CASGEQVDEKLFF.

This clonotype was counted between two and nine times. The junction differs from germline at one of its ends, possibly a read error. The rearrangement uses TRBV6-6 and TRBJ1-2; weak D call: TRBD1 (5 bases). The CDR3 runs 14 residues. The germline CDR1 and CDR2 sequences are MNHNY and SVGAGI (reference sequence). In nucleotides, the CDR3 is TGTGCCAGCAGTAACTCGAGGGGAAACTATGGCTACACCTTC. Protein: CASSNSRGNYGYTF.

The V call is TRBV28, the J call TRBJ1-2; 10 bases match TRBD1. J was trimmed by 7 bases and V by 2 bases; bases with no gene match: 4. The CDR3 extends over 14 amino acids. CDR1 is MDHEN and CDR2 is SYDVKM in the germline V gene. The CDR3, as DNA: TGTGCCAGCAGTTTAGACAGGGGGCCGTTTGGCTACACCTTC. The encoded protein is CASSLDRGPFGYTF.

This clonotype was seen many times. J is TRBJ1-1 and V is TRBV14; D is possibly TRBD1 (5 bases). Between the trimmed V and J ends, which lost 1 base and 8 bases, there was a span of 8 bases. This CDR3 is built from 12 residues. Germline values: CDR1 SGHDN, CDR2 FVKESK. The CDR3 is CASSQVNREAFF. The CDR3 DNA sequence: TGTGCCAGCAGCCAAGTCAACAGGGAAGCTTTCTTT.

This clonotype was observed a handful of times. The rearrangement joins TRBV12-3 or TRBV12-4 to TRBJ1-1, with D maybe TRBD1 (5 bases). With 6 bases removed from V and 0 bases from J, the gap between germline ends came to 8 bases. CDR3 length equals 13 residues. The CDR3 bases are TGTGCCAGCAGGGGGCCCATGAACACTGAAGCTTTCTTT. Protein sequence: CASRGPMNTEAFF.

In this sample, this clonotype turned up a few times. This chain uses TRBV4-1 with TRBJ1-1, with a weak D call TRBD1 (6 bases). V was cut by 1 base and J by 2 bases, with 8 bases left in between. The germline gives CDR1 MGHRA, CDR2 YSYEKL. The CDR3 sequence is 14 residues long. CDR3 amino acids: CASSQVQGNTEAFF. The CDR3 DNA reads TGCGCCAGCAGCCAAGTACAGGGAAACACTGAAGCTTTCTTT.

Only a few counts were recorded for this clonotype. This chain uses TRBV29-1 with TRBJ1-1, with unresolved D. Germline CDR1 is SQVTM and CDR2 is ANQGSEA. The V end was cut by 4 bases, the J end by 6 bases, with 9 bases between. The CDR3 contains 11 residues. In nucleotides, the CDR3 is TGCAGCGTTGGATGGGGATCTGAAGCTTTCTTT. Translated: CSVGWGSEAFF.

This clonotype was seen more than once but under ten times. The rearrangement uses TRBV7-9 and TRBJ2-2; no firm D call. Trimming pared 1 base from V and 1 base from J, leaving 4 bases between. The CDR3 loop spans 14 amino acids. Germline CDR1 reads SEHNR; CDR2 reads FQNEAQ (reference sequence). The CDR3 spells CASSLGLNTGELFF. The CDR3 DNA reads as TGTGCCAGCAGCTTAGGGCTGAACACCGGGGAGCTGTTTTTT.

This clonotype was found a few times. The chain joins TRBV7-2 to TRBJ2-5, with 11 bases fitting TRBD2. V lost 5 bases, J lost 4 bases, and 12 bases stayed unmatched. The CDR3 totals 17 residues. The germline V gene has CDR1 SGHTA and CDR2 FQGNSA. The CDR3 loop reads CASSRGTSGETRETQYF. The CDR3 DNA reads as TGTGCCAGCAGCCGCGGGACTAGCGGTGAGACTAGAGAGACCCAGTACTTC.

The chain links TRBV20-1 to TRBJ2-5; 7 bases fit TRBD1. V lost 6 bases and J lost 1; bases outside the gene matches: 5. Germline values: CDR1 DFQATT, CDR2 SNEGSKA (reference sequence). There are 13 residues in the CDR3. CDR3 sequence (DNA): TGCAGTGCACAAGACAGGGCCCAAGAGACCCAGTACTTC. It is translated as CSAQDRAQETQYF.

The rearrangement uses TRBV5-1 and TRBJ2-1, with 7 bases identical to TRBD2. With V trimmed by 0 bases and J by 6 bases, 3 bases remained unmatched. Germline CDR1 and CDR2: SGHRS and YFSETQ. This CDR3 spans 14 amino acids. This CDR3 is CASSLVGGGNEQFF. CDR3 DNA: TGCGCCAGCAGCTTGGTGGGGGGGGGCAATGAGCAGTTCTTC.